The 26 T cell receptor beta chains given below trace back to one sample, sequenced in a study of T cells of healthy individuals. Each CDR3 protein gets one entry after TCRdb re-called the 5' RACE reads with MiXCR. The table has around 100,000 distinct CDR3 sequences, approximately 18% seen once. The source is a human donor in good health.

This clonotype appeared many times. The chain carries TRBV20-1 and TRBJ2-5; 7 bases fit TRBD2. Germline assignment: CDR1 DFQATT and CDR2 SNEGSKA (reference sequence). The CDR3 extends over 15 amino acids. The V and J ends lost 5 bases and 0 bases, in that order; junction bases with no gene match: 9. As DNA, the CDR3 is TGCAGTGCTTCCGTATCTAGCGGATACCAAGAGACCCAGTACTTC. Protein product: CSASVSSGYQETQYF.

This clonotype came up a few times. The CDR3 DNA reads TGTGCCAGCAGTTACTCGACGCTAAGGCGCCCGGAAGCTTTCTTT. Translation gives CASSYSTLRRPEAFF. V is TRBV6-2 or TRBV6-3 and J is TRBJ1-1; D gene uncertain. The germline gives CDR1 MNHEY, CDR2 SVGEGT. V gave up 0 bases and J gave up 8 bases, with 16 bases separating them. This CDR3 contains 15 residues.

This clonotype was found many times. DNA of the CDR3: TGCAGCGTCCCACCGGGATCACAGACCAATGAGCAGTTCTTC. Residues: CSVPPGSQTNEQFF. The chain recombines TRBV29-1 with TRBJ2-1; perhaps TRBD2 as D (5 bases). The germline V and J ends were trimmed by 6 bases and 6 bases, with 18 bases remaining between them. The CDR3 is 14 amino acids. Germline V CDR1 and CDR2: SQVTM, ANQGSEA.

This clonotype came up a few times. This chain connects TRBV4-1 to TRBJ2-7; tentative D call: TRBD1 (6 bases). The ends were cut back, 3 bases at V and 3 bases at J, with 18 bases in the middle. Germline values: CDR1 MGHRA, CDR2 YSYEKL. The CDR3 has 16 residues. In DNA form, the CDR3 reads TGCGCCAGCAGCCACGGAACAGGGCGGCTTCTCTACGAGCAGTACTTC. Residues: CASSHGTGRLLYEQYF.

This clonotype has at least ten counts. This chain joins TRBV11-2 and TRBJ1-1; 7 bases align to TRBD1. The CDR3 runs 13 residues. In germline, CDR1 is SGHAT, CDR2 FQNNGV. After removal of 3 bases from V and 5 bases from J, the junction contained 3 bases not matched to a gene. This chain's CDR3 is CASSFGTATEAFF. DNA for the CDR3: TGTGCCAGCAGCTTCGGGACAGCGACTGAAGCTTTCTTT.

The rearrangement uses TRBV6-2 or TRBV6-3 and TRBJ2-4; no reliable D call. V shed 4 bases and J shed 9 bases, with 10 bases lying between them. CDR1 is MNHEY, CDR2 SVGEGT, per germline. The CDR3 runs 12 residues. CDR3 residues: CASSSREFIQYF. For the CDR3, the DNA is TGTGCCAGCAGTTCCAGAGAGTTCATTCAGTACTTC.

This clonotype was observed a few times. The chain combines TRBV29-1 with TRBJ2-1; 7 bases map to TRBD2. V shed 4 bases, J shed 2 bases, and the junction held 5 bases outside the gene matches. This CDR3 contains 14 residues. Germline V gene sequence: CDR1 SQVTM, CDR2 ANQGSEA. This chain's CDR3 is CSVGAGAAYNEQFF. CDR3 coding DNA: TGCAGCGTTGGGGCGGGAGCGGCCTACAATGAGCAGTTCTTC.

There are many counts of this clonotype. The chain joins TRBV4-3 to TRBJ2-3, with a weak D call TRBD1 (5 bases). Trimming cost V 0 bases and J 2 bases, with 12 bases left between them. Germline CDR1 and CDR2: LGHNA and YSLEER. The CDR3 has 16 residues. CDR3 coding DNA: TGCGCCAGCAGCCAAGACTGGGCGGACATCACAGATACGCAGTATTTT. Protein sequence: CASSQDWADITDTQYF.

This clonotype came up a few times. The gene calls are TRBV11-2 and TRBJ1-2, with 9 bases matching TRBD1. This CDR3 region has 14 residues. The V segment lost 5 bases and the J segment 2 bases; nucleotides outside the gene matches: 3. CDR1 SGHAT and CDR2 FQNNGV come from the germline V gene. The CDR3 protein is CASSAGTGNYGYTF. The CDR3, as DNA: TGTGCCAGCAGCGCCGGGACAGGGAACTATGGCTACACCTTC.

The table lists this clonotype with many counts. The chain recombines TRBV24-1 with TRBJ2-1, with TRBD2 matching over 7 bases. V shed 0 bases and J 9 bases; nucleotides not matched to a gene: 4. The CDR3 runs to 14 residues. CDR1 KGHDR and CDR2 SFDVKD come from the germline V gene. In DNA, the CDR3 is TGTGCCACCAGTGATTTGTGGGGGGGAGTTGAGCAGTTCTTC. The encoded protein is CATSDLWGGVEQFF.

The rearrangement joins TRBV20-1 to TRBJ1-5, with 7 positions matching TRBD1. The CDR3 has 15 amino acids. After removal of 4 bases from V and 0 bases from J, the junction contained 6 bases not matched to a gene. Germline-derived CDR1 and CDR2 are DFQATT and SNEGSKA (reference sequence). The CDR3 nucleotides are TGCAGTGCTACTTCAGGGGGGGATAGCAATCAGCCCCAGCATTTT. Translation: CSATSGGDSNQPQHF.

This clonotype has a handful of counts. V gene TRBV20-1 combines with J gene TRBJ1-2; D may be TRBD1 (6 bases). CDR3 length: 15 residues. Germline CDR1 DFQATT, CDR2 SNEGSKA (reference sequence). Trimming cost V 5 bases and J 5 bases, with 21 bases left between them. CDR3 protein: CSAEGGQTTRYGYTF. CDR3 nucleotide sequence: TGCAGTGCTGAGGGGGGACAAACGACTAGATATGGCTACACCTTC.

The CDR3 DNA sequence: TGTGCCAGCAGCCTCGGACAGGGGGTGAACACCGGGGAGCTGTTTTTT. It encodes CASSLGQGVNTGELFF. The chain carries TRBV7-3 and TRBJ2-2; 10 bases align to TRBD1. This CDR3 is 16 amino acids long. Trimming took 5 bases from V and 1 from J; bases not matched to a gene: 4. Germline V gene lookup returns CDR1 SGHTA and CDR2 FQGTGA.

This clonotype turned up a few times. The rearrangement uses TRBV2 and TRBJ2-7; TRBD2 might be the D (6 bases). Germline CDR1 is SNHLY and CDR2 is FYNNEI. The CDR3 loop spans 14 amino acids. V was trimmed by 7 bases and J by 4 bases, leaving 17 bases between them. CDR3 nucleotides: TGTGCCAGCAACCGTGCGGGGTGGGAATACGAGCAGTACTTC. It encodes CASNRAGWEYEQYF.

This clonotype was seen a few times. The chain links TRBV5-6 to TRBJ1-5; a possible D gene is TRBD1 (6 bases). Trimming took off 4 bases at V and 3 bases at J, with 11 bases between the two ends. Germline lookup yields CDR1 SGHDT and CDR2 YYEEEE. The CDR3 sequence is 14 residues long. The CDR3 region has the DNA TGTGCCAGCAGCCCAGGGGTCTCCAATCAGCCCCAGCATTTT. This codes for CASSPGVSNQPQHF.

This clonotype has ten or more counts. V and J are TRBV12-3 or TRBV12-4 and TRBJ2-3, with TRBD2 identical over 11 bases. V was clipped by 2 bases and J by 10 bases; unmatched bases: 11. The CDR3 spans 16 residues. CDR3 residues: CASSLSVLAGDRAQYF. The CDR3 nucleotides are TGTGCCAGCAGTTTAAGTGTACTAGCGGGAGATAGAGCGCAGTATTTT.

The chain is built from TRBV7-6 and TRBJ2-7; 8 nucleotides agree with TRBD1. The CDR3 totals 16 residues. The germline gives CDR1 SGHVS, CDR2 FNYEAQ. V was pared by 2 bases and J by 4 bases, with 10 bases of the junction left unmatched. CDR3 bases: TGTGCCAGCAGCTTACTCAAAGGACAGGGCCCATACGAGCAGTACTTC. Protein sequence: CASSLLKGQGPYEQYF.

The chain joins TRBV28 to TRBJ2-5; the match to TRBD2 covers 8 bases. Germline CDR1 and CDR2: MDHEN and SYDVKM. V lost 5 bases, J lost 1 base, and 0 bases stayed unmatched. CDR3 length: 13 residues. This CDR3 is CASSGLAQETQYF. The CDR3 nucleotides read TGTGCCAGCAGTGGACTAGCCCAAGAGACCCAGTACTTC.

This clonotype was recorded many times. V gene TRBV20-1 combines with J gene TRBJ1-5; 9 bases are shared with TRBD1. This CDR3 is built from 13 residues. Trimming took 6 bases from V and 7 from J; bases not matched to a gene: 7. CDR1 and CDR2 from the germline V gene are DFQATT and SNEGSKA (reference sequence). DNA for the CDR3: TGCAGTGCCCTGGGACAGGGAGACCAGCCCCAGCATTTT. It specifies CSALGQGDQPQHF.

The sample holds a few counts of this clonotype. The chain combines TRBV7-8 with TRBJ2-5; D not certain. Germline assignment: CDR1 SGHVS and CDR2 FQNEAQ. The CDR3 loop spans 14 amino acids. V was trimmed by 2 bases and J by 1 base, leaving 8 bases between them. The CDR3 nucleotides read TGTGCCAGCAGCTTAAGTGCCACCCAAGAGACCCAGTACTTC. Translating it yields CASSLSATQETQYF.

This clonotype has more than one count but fewer than ten. The chain recombines TRBV11-2 with TRBJ2-2; D might be TRBD2 (6 bases). The length of the CDR3 is 13 residues. Germline CDR1 reads SGHAT; CDR2 reads FQNNGV. V was clipped by 6 bases and J by 6 bases, with 11 bases between them. The CDR3 region is CASSHGGPGELFF. CDR3 sequence (DNA): TGTGCCAGCAGTCACGGGGGACCCGGGGAGCTGTTTTTT.

The CDR3 DNA is TGTGCCAGCAGTTTAGCGCGCGTTAGGGAGCAGTACTTC. This encodes CASSLARVREQYF. This chain links TRBV12-3 or TRBV12-4 with TRBJ2-7; D uncertain. The CDR3 runs to 13 residues. The V end was cut by 0 bases, the J end by 7 bases, with 10 bases between.

This chain uses TRBV4-1 with TRBJ1-2; possible D gene TRBD1, 6 bases. Trimming removed 3 bases at V and 14 bases at J, with 16 bases between. The CDR3 has 12 amino acids. The germline V gene encodes CDR1 MGHRA and CDR2 YSYEKL. The CDR3 nucleotides read TGCGCCAGCAGCCAGAGGCCAGGGGTAAATACCTTC. Protein: CASSQRPGVNTF.

This clonotype was found a few times. It may be a read error: a sequence one base away is much more abundant. The V call is TRBV29-1, the J call TRBJ2-1; TRBD2 matches 10 bases. CDR1 and CDR2 (germline): SQVTM, ANQGSEA. Trimming removed 4 bases from V and 6 bases from J; junction bases left unmatched: 15. The CDR3 extends over 17 amino acids. The CDR3 sequence is CSVAVGSSSGRGNEQFF. Written as DNA, the CDR3 is TGCAGCGTTGCGGTTGGATCCTCTAGCGGGAGAGGCAATGAGCAGTTCTTC.

This clonotype appeared a few times. The chain joins TRBV19 to TRBJ2-1; no clear D. V lost 9 bases, J lost 7 bases, and 22 bases lay in between. There are 15 residues in the CDR3. The germline V gene has CDR1 LNHDA and CDR2 SQIVND (reference sequence). CDR3 sequence: CASHPTWAILNEQFF. CDR3 sequence (DNA): TGTGCCAGCCACCCCACCTGGGCCATACTAAATGAGCAGTTCTTC. The entire variable domain, with the rest obtained from reference TRBV19 and TRBJ2-1, is as follows: DGGITQSPKYLFRKEGQNVTLSCEQNLNHDAMYWYRQDPGQGLRLIYYSQIVNDFQKGDIAEGYSVSREKKESFPLTVTSAQKNPTAFYLCASHPTWAILNEQFFGPGTRLTVL.

The chain combines TRBV2 with TRBJ2-7; 14 bases align to TRBD2. V was clipped by 5 bases and J by 5 bases; unmatched bases: 8. The CDR3 extends over 16 amino acids. Looked up from germline, CDR1 is SNHLY and CDR2 is FYNNEI. This chain's CDR3 is CASSQGLAGVRNEQYF. The CDR3 nucleotides read TGTGCCAGCAGTCAGGGACTAGCGGGAGTGAGAAACGAGCAGTACTTC.